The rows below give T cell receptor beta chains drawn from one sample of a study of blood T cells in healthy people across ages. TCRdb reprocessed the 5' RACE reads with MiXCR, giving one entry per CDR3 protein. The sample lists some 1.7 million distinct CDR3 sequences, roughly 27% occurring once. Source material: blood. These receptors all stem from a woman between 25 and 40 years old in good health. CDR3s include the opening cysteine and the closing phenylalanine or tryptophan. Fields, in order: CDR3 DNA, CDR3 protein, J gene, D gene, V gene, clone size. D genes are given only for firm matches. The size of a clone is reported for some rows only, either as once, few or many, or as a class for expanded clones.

TGCAGCGTTGAAGAACTGGGCGATGAAAAACTGTTTTTT CSVEELGDEKLFF TRBJ1-4 - TRBV29-1 -
TGCGCCAGCAACTTGGCGCCTACTAGCGGGACCTACAATGAGCAGTTCTTC CASNLAPTSGTYNEQFF TRBJ2-1 TRBD2 TRBV5-1 -
TGTGCCAGCAGTCAGCGGTCCACAGGGTGGGAGACCCAGTACTTC CASSQRSTGWETQYF TRBJ2-5 - TRBV27 -
TGTGCCACCGATAGCGGGGGGGCCCAAGAGACCCAGTACTTC CATDSGGAQETQYF TRBJ2-5 TRBD2 TRBV10-3 many
TGTGCCAGCTCCGTCATCTTAGGCGATCAGCCCCAGCATTTT CASSVILGDQPQHF TRBJ1-5 - TRBV18 -
TGTGCCAGCAGCTCGACACCGGGAAAAGAGACCCAGTACTTC CASSSTPGKETQYF TRBJ2-5 - TRBV7-2 -
TGTGCCAGCAGCGTAGTGCCAGAGGACCAGTACTTC CASSVVPEDQYF TRBJ2-5 - TRBV9 -
TGTGCCAGCAGCAGTAGCGGGAGGTTTACCTACGAGCAGTACTTC CASSSSGRFTYEQYF TRBJ2-7 TRBD2 TRBV27 -
TGTGCCAGTAGTAATCAGGGCGCAGGGAATCAGCCCCAGCATTTT CASSNQGAGNQPQHF TRBJ1-5 - TRBV19 -
TGTGCCAGCAGTTTGGGGGTGGGGGCGAGGTACGAGCAGTACTTC CASSLGVGARYEQYF TRBJ2-7 - TRBV28 -
TGCGCCAGCAGCACTGACAGAACTATAACATACAATGAGCAGTTCTTC CASSTDRTITYNEQFF TRBJ2-1 - TRBV5-1 few
TGTGCCAGCAGCACCCCAAGGACAGTTCCGTATTCGAATCAGCCCCAGCATTTT CASSTPRTVPYSNQPQHF TRBJ1-5 - TRBV6-1 -
TGCAGTGCTTCTCACGTGGCTAGCGGTCGTAACATTCAGTACTTC CSASHVASGRNIQYF TRBJ2-4 TRBD2 TRBV20-1 many
TGTGCCAGCTCGCCGGGACGGGGGAATAATGAAAAACTGTTTTTT CASSPGRGNNEKLFF TRBJ1-4 - TRBV18 -
TGTGCCAGCAGCGAGAGGGACACCCAAGAGACCCAGTACTTC CASSERDTQETQYF TRBJ2-5 - TRBV7-9 many
TGTGCCAGCAGCTTTCAATTCCGGGCCTATACAGATACGCAGTATTTT CASSFQFRAYTDTQYF TRBJ2-3 - TRBV5-5 -
TGCGCCAGCAGCTTGGTTCAAGGGGTCGGCGAGCAGTACTTC CASSLVQGVGEQYF TRBJ2-7 - TRBV5-1 few
TGTGCCAGCAGGTTGGTCGGGAGCCTGGAACCTTTCTTT CASRLVGSLEPFF TRBJ1-1 - TRBV12-3/TRBV12-4 few
TGCAGTGCTAGGCGGCAGGGGGATCCTACAGATACGCAGTATTTT CSARRQGDPTDTQYF TRBJ2-3 TRBD1 TRBV20-1 many
TGTGCCAGCAGCTTCTTCATAGGGGACAGGGGGGAGACAGATACGCAGTATTTT CASSFFIGDRGETDTQYF TRBJ2-3 TRBD1 TRBV11-2 -
TGCGCCAGCAGGATCCAAGGACAGGGGGCTAACTATGGCTACACCTTC CASRIQGQGANYGYTF TRBJ1-2 TRBD1 TRBV5-1 few
TGTGCCGCAAGGACAGGGGGGGAAGAGACCCGGTACTTC CAARTGGEETRYF TRBJ2-5 TRBD1 TRBV5-6 once
TGTGCCAGCAGCTTAAGCGTTAGCTTGGATGAGCAGTTCTTC CASSLSVSLDEQFF TRBJ2-1 - TRBV7-8 -
TGTGCCAGCAGTCTACCCGGCGGGGAGGTTTACAATGAGCAGTTCTTC CASSLPGGEVYNEQFF TRBJ2-1 - TRBV12-3/TRBV12-4 few
TGCAGTGCTTCCGGACTAGCGGGCAGCGACGAGCAGTACTTC CSASGLAGSDEQYF TRBJ2-7 TRBD2 TRBV20-1 few
TGTGCCAGCAGTTTCAGCGGCGGGGGGTATCAAGAGACCCAGTACTTC CASSFSGGGYQETQYF TRBJ2-5 TRBD2 TRBV28 few
TGTGCCAGCAGCTTAACCCGGGCGGCTGGCACTGAAGCTTTCTTT CASSLTRAAGTEAFF TRBJ1-1 - TRBV14 -
TGTGCCAGTAGTATCATCCCAGCGGGAGGCTCCCACAATGAGCAGTTCTTC CASSIIPAGGSHNEQFF TRBJ2-1 TRBD2 TRBV19 -
TGTGCCAGCAGCCCCCGTCCCCCCCGGAGTAGATCCTACAATGAGCAGTTCTTC CASSPRPPRSRSYNEQFF TRBJ2-1 - TRBV3-1 -
TGTGCCAGCAGGTCTAAGATAGCGGGAACAGATACGCAGTATTTT CASRSKIAGTDTQYF TRBJ2-3 TRBD2 TRBV12-3/TRBV12-4 -
TGTGCCAGCAGGGTGGGTACTTGGGATTCACCCCTCCACTTT CASRVGTWDSPLHF TRBJ1-6 - TRBV2 -
TGCGCCAGCAGTCAATGCAGAGGACTGTTTTTT CASSQCRGLFF TRBJ1-4 - TRBV23-1 -
TGTGCCAGCAGCTACTTCGGCGACAGTGGCTACACCTTC CASSYFGDSGYTF TRBJ1-2 - TRBV7-9 few
TGTGCCAGCCGGAGGCAGCCAAGAGACGGAGCTTTCTTT CASRRQPRDGAFF TRBJ1-1 - TRBV7-2 -
TGTACCATCAGTGAGACTGAGACAGGGTTCTATCAGCCCCAGCATTTT CTISETETGFYQPQHF TRBJ1-5 TRBD1 TRBV10-3 -
TGTGCCAGCGGGCAATCTCGACTTATCGGAGAGTACGAGCAGTACTTC CASGQSRLIGEYEQYF TRBJ2-7 - TRBV6-1 many
TGTGCCAGTAGTACCATAACTAGCGGGAGCGACGAGCAGTACTTC CASSTITSGSDEQYF TRBJ2-7 TRBD2 TRBV19 -
TGTGCCAGCAGTGTCGAGTCTGGAAGGAACACTGAAGCTTTCTTT CASSVESGRNTEAFF TRBJ1-1 - TRBV2 -
TGCGCCAGCAGCGGCGGGACCTACCGTCCGGGCTACACCTTC CASSGGTYRPGYTF TRBJ1-2 - TRBV5-1 -
TGTGCCAGCAGCTCATCCGGGACAGGGGCGCTCGGCTACACCTTC CASSSSGTGALGYTF TRBJ1-2 TRBD1 TRBV7-9 -
TGTGCCAGCAAAGGGGCTGTTACTAATGAAAAACTGTTTTTT CASKGAVTNEKLFF TRBJ1-4 - TRBV6-5 -
TGCGCCAGCAGTCCGGGACTAGCGGCCGGCACAGATACGCAGTATTTT CASSPGLAAGTDTQYF TRBJ2-3 TRBD2 TRBV10-1 -
TGTGCCAGCTCACCTTCCACTAACAATGAGCAGTTCTTC CASSPSTNNEQFF TRBJ2-1 - TRBV18 -
TGTGCCAGCACACGGGGGGGAGCAAGCACAGATACGCAGTATTTT CASTRGGASTDTQYF TRBJ2-3 TRBD2 TRBV7-2 few
TGTGCCAGCCGCCGGTGGGGTCAAGAGACCCAGTACTTC CASRRWGQETQYF TRBJ2-5 - TRBV6-1 many
TGTGCCAGCCTCCAGGGACTTAACTATGGCTACACCTTC CASLQGLNYGYTF TRBJ1-2 - TRBV19 few
TGTGCCAGCAGCTCGGGACTAGCGAGAACTTCTAGCACAGATACGCAGTATTTT CASSSGLARTSSTDTQYF TRBJ2-3 TRBD2 TRBV11-2 -
TGTGCCAGCAGTCAAGGGGGCGGGGGGGTCACAGATACGCAGTATTTT CASSQGGGGVTDTQYF TRBJ2-3 TRBD2 TRBV11-2 -
TGCGCCAGCAGCTTGGGACAGGGGTTCTCTGGGGCCAACGTCCTGACTTTC CASSLGQGFSGANVLTF TRBJ2-6 TRBD1 TRBV5-1 many
TGTGCCAGCAGCCCGGGGGTGGGTCGCCAGTACAATGAGCAGTTCTTC CASSPGVGRQYNEQFF TRBJ2-1 - TRBV2 -
TGTGCCAGCAGCAAAGGCGCTCTGGGCAGGCAAGAGACCCAGTACTTC CASSKGALGRQETQYF TRBJ2-5 - TRBV21-1 -